What follows describes a single T cell receptor beta chain. As yet, its antigen is unknown. Assay: immunoSEQ multiplex PCR; the TCRdb copy retains only in-frame clones and omits some. This table holds over 55,000 clones, nearly 85% found once. This sample is drawn from a study of graft-versus-host responses after intestinal transplantation. Looking at the study overall: After anti-thymocyte globulin induction, recipients took tacrolimus and steroids for approximately three years.

The V gene end was trimmed by 6 bases and the J gene end by 6 bases; junction bases not matched to a gene: 1. There are 12 residues in the CDR3. The germline gives CDR1 MNHEY, CDR2 SVGAGI. This material consisted of unstimulated CD4+ T cells sorted from spleen or lymph node cells, taken before transplant. The rearrangement uses TRBV6-5 and TRBJ2-1; 8 bases match TRBD1. The clonotype was recovered from a human donor who was the organ donor for an intestinal transplant. The CDR3 DNA follows: TGTGCCAGCAGGACAGGGGCCAATGAGCAGTTCTTC. Protein product: CASRTGANEQFF.